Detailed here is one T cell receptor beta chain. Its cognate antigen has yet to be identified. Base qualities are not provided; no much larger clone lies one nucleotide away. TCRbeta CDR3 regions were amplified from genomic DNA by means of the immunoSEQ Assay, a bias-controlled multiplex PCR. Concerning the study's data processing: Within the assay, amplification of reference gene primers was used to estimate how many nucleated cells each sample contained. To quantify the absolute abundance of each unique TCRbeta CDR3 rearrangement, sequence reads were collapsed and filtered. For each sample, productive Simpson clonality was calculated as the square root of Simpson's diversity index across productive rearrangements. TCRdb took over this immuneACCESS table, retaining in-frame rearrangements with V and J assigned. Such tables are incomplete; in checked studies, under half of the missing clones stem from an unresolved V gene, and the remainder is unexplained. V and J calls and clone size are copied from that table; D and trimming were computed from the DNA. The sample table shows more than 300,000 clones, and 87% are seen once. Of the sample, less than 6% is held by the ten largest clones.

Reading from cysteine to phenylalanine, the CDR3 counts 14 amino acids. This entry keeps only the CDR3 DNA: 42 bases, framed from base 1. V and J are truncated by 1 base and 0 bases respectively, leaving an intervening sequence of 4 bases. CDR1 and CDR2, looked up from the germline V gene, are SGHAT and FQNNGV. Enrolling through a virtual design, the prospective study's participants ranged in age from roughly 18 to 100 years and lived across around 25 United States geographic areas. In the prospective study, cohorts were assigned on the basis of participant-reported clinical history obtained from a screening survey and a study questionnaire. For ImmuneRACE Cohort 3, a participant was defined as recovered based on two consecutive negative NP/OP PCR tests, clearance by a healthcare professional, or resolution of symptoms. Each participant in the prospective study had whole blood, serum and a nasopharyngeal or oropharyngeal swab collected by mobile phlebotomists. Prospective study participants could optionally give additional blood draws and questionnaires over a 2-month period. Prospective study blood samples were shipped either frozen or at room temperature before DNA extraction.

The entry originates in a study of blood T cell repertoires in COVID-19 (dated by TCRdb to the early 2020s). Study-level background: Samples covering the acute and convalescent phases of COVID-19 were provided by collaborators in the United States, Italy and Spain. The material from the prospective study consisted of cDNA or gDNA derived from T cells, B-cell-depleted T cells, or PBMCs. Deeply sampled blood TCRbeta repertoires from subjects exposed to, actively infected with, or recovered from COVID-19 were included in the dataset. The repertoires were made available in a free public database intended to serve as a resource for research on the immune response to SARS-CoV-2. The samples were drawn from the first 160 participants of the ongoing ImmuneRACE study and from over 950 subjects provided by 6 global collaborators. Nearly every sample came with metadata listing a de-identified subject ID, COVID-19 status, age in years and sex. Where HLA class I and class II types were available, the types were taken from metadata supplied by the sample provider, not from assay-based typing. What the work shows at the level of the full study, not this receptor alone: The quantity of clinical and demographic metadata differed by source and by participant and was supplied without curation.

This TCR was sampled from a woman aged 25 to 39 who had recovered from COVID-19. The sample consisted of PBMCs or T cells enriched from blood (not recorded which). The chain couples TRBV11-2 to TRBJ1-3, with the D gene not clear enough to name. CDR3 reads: CASSLAGSGNTIYF. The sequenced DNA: TGTGCCAGCAGCTTAGCCGGCTCTGGAAACACCATATATTTT.